This section outlines one TCR beta chain sequence together with its context. Its antigen is as yet unknown. The CDR3 covers 13 residues. V dropped 5 bases and J dropped 6; count of bases not matched to a gene: 7. CDR1 and CDR2 from the germline V gene are SQVTM and ANQGSEA. CDR3 and TCR beta VDJ profiling relied on a genomic DNA template. Each CDR3 protein is one row after TCRdb ran MiXCR on the reads. Seen here are 95,000 to 120,000 distinct CDR3 sequences, roughly 51% observed once, and the top ten hold about 32%. This specimen comes from a study of CD8+CD57+ T cells in acquired aplastic anemia. Whole-study context: The sorted CD4+ and CD8+ cells yielded an average approximately 3 ug of DNA. General study findings and limits: Patients shared about 30 CD8+ CDR3 sequences with controls. CD8+ Simpson's diversity showed no significant patient-control difference.

The origin of this receptor is a human donor in good health, serving as a control. The sample was sorted CD4+, CD8+, or CD8+CD57+ T cells (not recorded which) from PBMCs. The chain employs TRBV29-1 and TRBJ1-5; 7 bases align to TRBD1. CDR3 loop: CSVTDRVGQPQHF. The CDR3 DNA reads as TGCAGCGTTACCGACAGGGTAGGTCAGCCCCAGCATTTT.